This passage covers 26 T cell receptor beta chains from one sample sequenced in a study of response to subunit inactivated influenza vaccine. TCRdb independently ran MiXCR on the RT-PCR reads; one entry per CDR3 protein. The table has about 570,000 distinct CDR3 sequences, about 11% seen once. Separately, the same data were catalogued under a study of T cells expressing NK-cell markers. Per that paper: The cDNA for TCR beta came from 5'RACE template switching with UMIs.

The specimen comprised PBMCs from blood, sampled on the day of vaccination. All receptors come from a man between 50 and 59 years old who received an inactivated influenza vaccine.

Concerning this clonotype: An end of the junction does not agree with germline; a read error may underlie this. The chain couples TRBV20-1 to TRBJ2-7, with D possibly being TRBD1 or TRBD2 (6 bases each). Per the germline V gene, CDR1 is DFQATT and CDR2 is SNEGSKA (reference sequence). The CDR3 runs to 13 residues. CDR3 region: CSARELPGQGDFF. As DNA, the CDR3 is TGCAGTGCTAGAGAACTTCCGGGACAAGGGGACTTTTTC.

The rearrangement uses TRBV15 and TRBJ2-1; 12 bases fit TRBD2. The CDR3 totals 17 residues. V dropped 1 base and J dropped 4; count of bases not matched to a gene: 5. Germline V gene lookup returns CDR1 LNHNV and CDR2 YYDKDF (reference sequence). This CDR3 is CATSRATSGRQYNEQFF. For the CDR3, the DNA is TGTGCCACCAGCAGAGCCACTAGCGGGAGGCAATACAATGAGCAGTTCTTC.

There are many counts of this clonotype. The J gene is TRBJ2-3, the V gene TRBV29-1; D not certain. Deletions cut 6 bases from V and 0 bases from J, with 4 bases between. The CDR3 totals 11 residues. The germline V gene encodes CDR1 SQVTM and CDR2 ANQGSEA. The CDR3 protein is CSVASTDTQYF. The CDR3 region has the DNA TGCAGCGTCGCAAGCACAGATACGCAGTATTTT.

This clonotype was seen a few times. J is TRBJ2-1 and V is TRBV3-1, with unresolved D. The CDR3 is 14 amino acids. Trimming took 5 bases from V and 5 from J, leaving 13 bases between them. Germline-derived CDR1 and CDR2 are LGHDT and YNNKEL (reference sequence). CDR3 coding DNA: TGTGCCAGCAGCTACTTCCAAAATAACAATGAGCAGTTCTTC. Its protein is CASSYFQNNNEQFF.

Comment on this clonotype: Mismatch with germline at one junction end may stem from a read error. The rearrangement uses TRBV29-1 and TRBJ1-2; 9 bases agree with TRBD1. The CDR3 runs to 13 residues. Germline-derived CDR1 and CDR2 are SQVTM and ANQGSEA. CDR3: CSAEQGASYGYTF. As DNA, the CDR3 is TGCAGCGCTGAACAGGGGGCATCCTATGGCTACACCTTC.

The chain carries TRBV6-2 or TRBV6-3 and TRBJ2-7; 12 nucleotides match TRBD2. Looked up from germline, CDR1 is MNHEY and CDR2 is SVGEGT. This CDR3 has 17 amino acids. Trimming removed 3 bases from V and 5 bases from J; junction bases left unmatched: 11. Written as DNA, the CDR3 is TGTGCCAGCAGTTATCCCTGGGTCCGGACTAGCGGGGACGAGCAGTACTTC. Translated, it gives CASSYPWVRTSGDEQYF.

This clonotype was observed a few times. The V and J genes are TRBV12-3 or TRBV12-4 and TRBJ1-1; D is perhaps TRBD1 (5 bases). The ends were cut back, 3 bases at V and 3 bases at J, with 11 bases in the middle. CDR3 length: 14 amino acids. The CDR3 DNA follows: TGTGCCAGCAGTTTTGGGGGTACGGACACTGAAGCTTTCTTT. As protein: CASSFGGTDTEAFF.

This clonotype was seen many times. This rearrangement joins TRBV11-2 to TRBJ2-5, with D hard to call. V gave up 3 bases and J gave up 5 bases, with 7 bases separating them. The CDR3 length is 12 residues. Germline V gives CDR1 SGHAT, CDR2 FQNNGV. The CDR3 nucleotides are TGTGCCAGCAGCTTCGTAGGGGAGACCCAGTACTTC. This encodes CASSFVGETQYF.

This clonotype was detected a few times. The rearrangement joins TRBV7-2 to TRBJ2-5, with D unresolved. This CDR3 is built from 12 residues. V was trimmed by 4 bases and J by 6 bases, leaving 9 bases between them. Germline V lookup: CDR1 SGHTA, CDR2 FQGNSA. CDR3 nucleotide sequence: TGTGCCAGCAGCTCAGCTACAAAGACCCAGTACTTC. Residues: CASSSATKTQYF.

This clonotype was counted only a few times. The rearrangement joins TRBV10-2 to TRBJ2-7; TRBD2 aligns across 9 bases. Germline CDR1 WSHSY, CDR2 SAAADI. This CDR3 has 14 amino acids. V lost 6 bases, J lost 2 bases, and 5 bases stayed unmatched. The CDR3 reads CASRLAGEAYEQYF. CDR3 sequence (DNA): TGCGCCAGCAGATTAGCGGGAGAGGCCTACGAGCAGTACTTC.

The V and J genes are TRBV7-9 and TRBJ2-7; no definite D call. The CDR3 is 13 amino acids. Germline CDR1 and CDR2: SEHNR and FQNEAQ (reference sequence). Trimming left V 4 bases short and J 2 bases short, with 9 bases between. The CDR3: CASSSDDPYEQYF. The CDR3 bases are TGTGCCAGCAGCTCGGACGATCCCTACGAGCAGTACTTC. Full variable domain (remainder filled in from reference TRBV7-9 and TRBJ2-7): DTGVSQNPRHKITKRGQNVTFRCDPISEHNRLYWYRQTLGQGPEFLTYFQNEAQLEKSRLLSDRFSAERPKGSFSTLEIQRTEQGDSAMYLCASSSDDPYEQYFGPGTRLTVT.

This clonotype was seen more than once but under ten times. The chain has TRBV7-9 and TRBJ1-1, with 11 bases matching TRBD1. The length of the CDR3 is 17 residues. The ends lost 4 bases at V and 1 base at J; junction bases unmatched: 8. Germline CDR1 is SEHNR and CDR2 is FQNEAQ (reference sequence). In DNA, the CDR3 is TGTGCCAGCAGCTCCCGGGACAGGGGGGCCCCGAACACTGAAGCTTTCTTT. This gives the protein CASSSRDRGAPNTEAFF.

This clonotype was counted at least ten times. The genes are TRBV5-1 and TRBJ2-1; 7 bases map to TRBD2. Trimming cost V 4 bases and J 7 bases; bases outside gene matches: 11. In germline, CDR1 is SGHRS, CDR2 YFSETQ. The CDR3 length is 15 residues. The CDR3 loop is CASSPFAGVANEQFF. The CDR3 DNA reads TGCGCCAGCAGCCCCTTTGCGGGAGTCGCAAATGAGCAGTTCTTC.

This CDR3 is CASGLNNQPQHF. CDR3 coding DNA: TGTGCTAGTGGCCTTAACAATCAGCCCCAGCATTTT. This chain joins TRBV12-5 and TRBJ1-5; D gene uncertain. Germline CDR1 is LGHNT and CDR2 is FRNRAP. CDR3 length equals 12 residues. Trimming left V 6 bases short and J 3 bases short, with 6 bases between.

This rearrangement joins TRBV5-1 to TRBJ2-3; 12 nucleotides line up with TRBD2. CDR1 SGHRS and CDR2 YFSETQ come from the germline V gene. The length of the CDR3 is 17 residues. The junction had 4 bases not matched to a gene; V was cut back by 2 bases and J by 0 bases. The DNA of the CDR3 is TGCGCCAGCAGCTTAGGGACTAGCGGGCCTAGCACAGATACGCAGTATTTT. It is translated as CASSLGTSGPSTDTQYF.

The sample holds a few counts of this clonotype. This rearrangement joins TRBV27 to TRBJ2-1; tentative D call: TRBD2 (6 bases). The length of the CDR3 is 13 residues. Germline V lookup: CDR1 MNHEY, CDR2 SMNVEV (reference sequence). Trimming cost V 7 bases and J 12 bases, with 19 bases left between them. The DNA of the CDR3 is TGTGCCAGCAACTTCCGGGACTCAGATCGGCAGTTCTTC. Translated, it gives CASNFRDSDRQFF.

The table lists this clonotype with many counts. The chain has TRBV6-2 or TRBV6-3 and TRBJ2-7, with D tentatively TRBD1 or TRBD2 (6 bases each). Trimming stripped 1 base from V and 2 bases from J, with 9 bases between. Germline CDR1 is MNHEY and CDR2 is SVGEGT. The CDR3 spans 14 residues. The DNA for the CDR3 is TGTGCCAGCAGTTACTACGGGGGCGCCTACGAGCAGTACTTC. Amino acids: CASSYYGGAYEQYF.

Only a few counts were recorded for this clonotype. The chain is built from TRBV5-1 and TRBJ2-1; 12 bases match TRBD2. The CDR3 sequence is 16 residues long. The trim removed 1 base at V and 7 bases at J, leaving 6 bases unmatched. The germline V gene encodes CDR1 SGHRS and CDR2 YFSETQ. Here the CDR3 reads CASSLLLAGGRNEQFF. As DNA, the CDR3 is TGCGCCAGCAGCTTGCTACTAGCGGGAGGCCGAAATGAGCAGTTCTTC.

This chain uses TRBV5-1 with TRBJ2-5; D uncertain. V was pared by 0 bases and J by 3 bases, with 9 bases between. CDR3 length equals 14 residues. From germline, CDR1 is SGHRS and CDR2 YFSETQ. The CDR3 DNA sequence: TGCGCCAGCAGCTTGGAGGGTAGGAAAGAGACCCAGTACTTC. Its protein is CASSLEGRKETQYF.

Written as DNA, the CDR3 is TGTGCCAGCAGCTTACGGCCATCTAGCCTCAACACAGATACGCAGTATTTT. Encoded protein: CASSLRPSSLNTDTQYF. The genes are TRBV11-2 and TRBJ2-3; D is perhaps TRBD2 (5 bases). The CDR3 runs 17 residues. Trimming left V 2 bases short and J 2 bases short, with 17 bases between. The germline gives CDR1 SGHAT, CDR2 FQNNGV.

The V gene is TRBV12-3 or TRBV12-4, the J gene TRBJ2-5; either TRBD1 or TRBD2 may fit D (6 bases each). Trimming removed 3 bases at V and 5 bases at J, with 13 bases between. CDR3 length: 14 residues. Here the CDR3 DNA reads TGTGCCAGCAGTTTTTTTTGGGGGGCTGAGACCCAGTACTTC. It is translated as CASSFFWGAETQYF.

The V call is TRBV4-2, the J call TRBJ1-2; D not resolved. Trimming took off 0 bases at V and 4 bases at J, with 12 bases between the two ends. CDR3 length: 15 amino acids. Germline V gene data show CDR1 as LGHNA and CDR2 as YNFKEQ. The CDR3 DNA sequence: TGTGCCAGCAGCCAAGAACGTAGATCCGGCTATGGCTACACCTTC. Translating gives CASSQERRSGYGYTF.

In its sample, this clonotype was seen a few times. The chain has TRBV10-3 and TRBJ1-6, with 10 positions matching TRBD1. CDR3 length: 15 residues. With 6 bases clipped from V and 9 bases from J, the junction kept 8 bases outside the gene matches. Germline values: CDR1 ENHRY, CDR2 SYGVKD. As DNA, the CDR3 is TGTGCCATCAGCATATCGGGACAGGGGCCTTCACCCCTCCACTTT. Residues: CAISISGQGPSPLHF.

J is TRBJ2-5 and V is TRBV10-3; 10 bases match TRBD2. Germline CDR1 ENHRY, CDR2 SYGVKD. The CDR3 extends over 17 amino acids. J was trimmed by 4 bases and V by 4 bases; bases with no gene match: 12. The CDR3 sequence is CAISVGGLAGGGETQYF. Written as DNA, the CDR3 is TGTGCCATCAGTGTAGGGGGTTTAGCGGGAGGAGGAGAGACCCAGTACTTC.

There are a few counts of this clonotype. The chain links TRBV4-2 to TRBJ2-7; D call uncertain. Trimming pared 0 bases from V and 7 bases from J, leaving 10 bases between. Germline V gene lookup returns CDR1 LGHNA and CDR2 YNFKEQ. The CDR3 is made up of 13 amino acids. CDR3 nucleotide sequence: TGTGCCAGCAGCCAAGAAGGGCGAGTTGAGCAGTACTTC. Its translation is CASSQEGRVEQYF.

The chain uses TRBV20-1 and TRBJ2-3; 12 bases align to TRBD2. Germline V gene data show CDR1 as DFQATT and CDR2 as SNEGSKA (reference sequence). Trimming at V came to 5 bases and at J to 4 bases, leaving 16 bases not matched to a gene. CDR3 size: 18 residues. CDR3 sequence: CSAGGSMAASGRADTQYF. The CDR3 DNA follows: TGCAGTGCTGGGGGGTCTATGGCGGCTAGCGGGAGGGCAGATACGCAGTATTTT.